This passage covers 19 T cell receptor beta chains from one sample sequenced in a study of blood T cell repertoires in COVID-19. This table comes from immunoSEQ multiplex PCR, and its TCRdb copy is limited to in-frame clones, with some not included. This table has 240,000 or so clones, approximately 87% appearing once. The sequenced material came from peripheral blood. These receptor sequences come from a man aged 60 to 75 with acute or convalescent COVID-19.

The chain uses TRBV5-1 and TRBJ2-7; possibly TRBD1 for D (6 bases). Between the trimmed V and J ends, which lost 4 bases and 0 bases, there was a span of 8 bases. The germline gives CDR1 SGHRS, CDR2 YFSETQ. CDR3 size: 13 residues. The CDR3 reads CASSRDTSYEQYF. As DNA, the CDR3 is TGCGCCAGCAGCCGGGACACCTCCTACGAGCAGTACTTC.

The V call is TRBV6-5, the J call TRBJ2-3; 7 nucleotides match TRBD2. The trim removed 6 bases at V and 0 bases at J, leaving 3 bases unmatched. The CDR3 spans 14 residues. Germline V lookup: CDR1 MNHEY, CDR2 SVGAGI. CDR3 loop: CASRKLASTDTQYF. CDR3 nucleotides: TGTGCCAGCAGAAAACTAGCGAGCACAGATACGCAGTATTTT.

V and J are TRBV28 and TRBJ1-5; 11 nucleotides agree with TRBD1. The CDR3 length is 15 residues. V trimming: 7 bases; J trimming: 4 bases; junction bases outside the gene matches: 6. Per the germline V gene, CDR1 is MDHEN and CDR2 is SYDVKM. DNA of the CDR3: TGTGCCAGCACCCCGGACAGGGGGCCTAATCAGCCCCAGCATTTT. As protein: CASTPDRGPNQPQHF.

The chain carries TRBV21-1 and TRBJ2-7; the D call TRBD1 from the table was never checked on the DNA. TRBV21-1 is termed a pseudogene. The CDR3 totals 22 residues. The DNA of the CDR3 is TGTGCCAGCAGCAAAAGGTTTAATTATAGTAGTTCGGGACAGGGGAACTCCTACGAGCAGTACTTC. Protein: CASSKRFNYSSSGQGNSYEQYF.

V usage is TRBV6-5 and J usage is TRBJ2-3; 11 positions agree with TRBD1. The trim removed 6 bases at V and 6 bases at J, leaving 8 bases unmatched. This CDR3 is built from 15 residues. Germline lookup yields CDR1 MNHEY and CDR2 SVGAGI. CDR3 protein: CASSLDRGQSDTQYF. Written as DNA, the CDR3 is TGTGCCAGCAGCCTGGACAGGGGGCAATCGGATACGCAGTATTTT.

This clone was observed a single time. The chain is built from TRBV10-3 and TRBJ2-3; perhaps TRBD1 as D (5 bases). The CDR3 has 13 amino acids. Germline V gene lookup returns CDR1 ENHRY and CDR2 SYGVKD. V lost 11 bases and J lost 2, with 14 bases in between. CDR3 region: CAVQGISTDTQYF. The CDR3 nucleotides read TGTGCCGTTCAGGGCATTTCCACAGATACGCAGTATTTT.

The chain links TRBV27 to TRBJ1-2, with 10 nucleotides matching TRBD1. Trimming cost V 5 bases and J 5 bases; bases outside gene matches: 2. Germline V gives CDR1 MNHEY, CDR2 SMNVEV (reference sequence). The CDR3 extends over 13 amino acids. The CDR3 region has the DNA TGTGCCAGCAGTCCGGACAGGGGGTATGGCTACACCTTC. It is translated as CASSPDRGYGYTF.

The V gene is TRBV7-8, the J gene TRBJ1-6, with D maybe TRBD1 (5 bases). V lost 4 bases and J lost 9, with 13 bases in between. The germline gives CDR1 SGHVS, CDR2 FQNEAQ. This CDR3 region has 14 residues. The CDR3 DNA reads TGTGCCAGCAGCTCCTCAGACAGAGCTTCACCCCTCCACTTT. It is translated as CASSSSDRASPLHF.

V usage is TRBV18 and J usage is TRBJ1-5, with 7 bases lining up with TRBD1. Germline V gene lookup returns CDR1 KGHSH and CDR2 LQKENI. V gave up 3 bases and J gave up 7 bases; unmatched junction bases: 9. The CDR3 spans 15 residues. The CDR3 sequence: CASSPRDSSRQPQHF. For the CDR3, the DNA is TGTGCCAGCTCACCGAGGGACAGTTCGAGGCAGCCCCAGCATTTT.

V usage is TRBV9 and J usage is TRBJ2-1; 7 bases align to TRBD2. The CDR3 is made up of 15 amino acids. Germline lookup yields CDR1 SGDLS and CDR2 YYNGEE. V dropped 1 base and J dropped 5; count of bases not matched to a gene: 6. The CDR3 sequence is CASSVLGGSNNEQFF. The CDR3 DNA sequence: TGTGCCAGCAGCGTACTGGGGGGGTCTAACAATGAGCAGTTCTTC. The full variable domain, completed using reference TRBV9 and TRBJ2-1, is DSGVTQTPKHLITATGQRVTLRCSPRSGDLSVYWYQQSLDQGLQFLIQYYNGEERAKGNILERFSAQQFPDLHSELNLSSLELGDSALYFCASSVLGGSNNEQFFGPGTRLTVL.

V gene TRBV6-2 or TRBV6-3 combines with J gene TRBJ1-5; tentatively, D is TRBD1 (6 bases). Per germline, CDR1 MNHEY and CDR2 SVGEGT. Trimming left V 5 bases short and J 0 bases short, with 11 bases between. The CDR3 length is 15 residues. In nucleotides, the CDR3 is TGTGCCAGCAGTCCCGGGACATATAGCAATCAGCCCCAGCATTTT. Translated: CASSPGTYSNQPQHF.

The genes are TRBV6-5 and TRBJ2-2; D gene uncertain. Looked up from germline, CDR1 is MNHEY and CDR2 is SVGAGI. The CDR3 consists of 12 residues. The germline V and J ends were trimmed by 6 bases and 7 bases, with 9 bases remaining between them. CDR3 sequence: CASSVRGGELFF. In nucleotides, the CDR3 is TGTGCCAGCAGCGTGCGTGGCGGGGAGCTGTTTTTT.

CDR3 sequence (DNA): TGTGCCTGGAGTCAGTCTGGAAACACCATATATTTT. Its protein product is CAWSQSGNTIYF. The chain joins TRBV30 to TRBJ1-3; no clear D gene. The CDR3 extends over 12 amino acids. Trimming took off 2 bases at V and 1 base at J, with 3 bases between the two ends. Germline V gene data show CDR1 as GTSNPN and CDR2 as SVGIG (reference sequence).

The rearrangement joins TRBV7-2 to TRBJ2-3, with 9 bases that match TRBD1. The CDR3 is 15 amino acids. Germline V CDR1 and CDR2: SGHTA, FQGNSA. The ends lost 4 bases at V and 3 bases at J; junction bases unmatched: 5. CDR3 sequence (DNA): TGTGCCAGCAGCTCGGACAGGGGTGTGACAGATACGCAGTATTTT. Translated, it gives CASSSDRGVTDTQYF.

The gene calls are TRBV29-1 and TRBJ2-3; TRBD1 might be the D (6 bases). V was shortened by 1 base and J by 3 bases, with 14 bases between the two germline ends. CDR1 SQVTM and CDR2 ANQGSEA come from the germline V gene. The CDR3 is 15 amino acids. CDR3: CSVEGAGGRTDTQYF. The CDR3 bases are TGCAGCGTTGAAGGGGCTGGGGGCCGGACAGATACGCAGTATTTT.

The rearrangement links TRBV19 to TRBJ2-7; a weak D match, TRBD2 (6 bases). Trimming removed 3 bases at V and 3 bases at J, with 15 bases between. This CDR3 contains 15 residues. Germline loops: CDR1 LNHDA, CDR2 SQIVND (reference sequence). CDR3 residues: CASSIFFGGVYEQYF. CDR3 DNA: TGTGCCAGTAGTATCTTTTTCGGGGGAGTCTACGAGCAGTACTTC.

In this sample, this clone turned up a few times. The V gene is TRBV6-2 or TRBV6-3, the J gene TRBJ2-1; no reliable D call. V dropped 4 bases and J dropped 0 bases, with 13 bases sitting between them. CDR3 size: 16 residues. CDR1 MNHEY and CDR2 SVGEGT come from the germline V gene. CDR3 nucleotides: TGTGCCAGCAGTTCGATCACCGCGAGCTCCTACAATGAGCAGTTCTTC. Encoded protein: CASSSITASSYNEQFF.

V and J are TRBV5-1 and TRBJ2-7; D might be TRBD2 (5 bases). Germline CDR1 and CDR2: SGHRS and YFSETQ. V was pared by 0 bases and J by 2 bases, with 9 bases between. There are 14 residues in the CDR3. The CDR3 DNA sequence: TGCGCCAGCAGCTTGGAACGAGGGCCCTACGAGCAGTACTTC. Translated: CASSLERGPYEQYF.

The chain employs TRBV19 and TRBJ2-6, with 8 nucleotides matching TRBD1. The CDR3 contains 17 residues. The germline V gene encodes CDR1 LNHDA and CDR2 SQIVND (reference sequence). The V and J ends lost 5 bases and 0 bases, in that order; junction bases with no gene match: 6. CDR3: CASSSTGVSSGANVLTF. The CDR3 nucleotides read TGTGCCAGTAGTTCGACAGGGGTCAGCTCTGGGGCCAACGTCCTGACTTTC.